The clone carrying this T cell receptor beta chain was detected only a few times. Repertoires were generated with immunoSEQ multiplex PCR, while TCRdb's copy carries only in-frame clones and drops some. The table records approximately 330,000 clones, around 90% of them present only once. This sample stems from a study of blood T cell repertoires in COVID-19. CDR1 is MNHEY, CDR2 SVGAGI, per germline. This CDR3 comprises 14 residues. V shed 6 bases, J shed 4 bases, and the junction held 3 bases outside the gene matches. The sequencing sample was made of peripheral blood. This rearrangement joins TRBV6-5 to TRBJ1-6; 7 nucleotides match TRBD1. The clonotype originates from a man under 40 with COVID-19, enrolled during active disease. CDR3 in DNA: TGTGCCAGCAGAACAGGGGCGTATAATTCACCCCTCCACTTT. Translation gives CASRTGAYNSPLHF.